What follows are 16 T cell receptor beta chains derived from one specimen sequenced in a study of T-cell reconstitution after alpha-beta-depleted transplantation in children. Unique molecular identifiers were used in preparing the TCRbeta library. One entry per CDR3 protein, called by TCRdb with MiXCR from the PCR reads. Here the sample spans 400,000 to 500,000 distinct CDR3 sequences, 9.5% to 13% being singletons. Material: PBMCs from the stem cell graft donor, obtained from the stem cell graft. Receptors were obtained from a human donor who donated a stem cell graft to a child with acute myeloid leukemia.

The sample holds many counts of this clonotype. The rearrangement uses TRBV5-6 and TRBJ2-2; either TRBD1 or TRBD2 may supply D (5 bases each). Trimming stripped 3 bases from V and 0 bases from J, with 12 bases between. This CDR3 is 16 amino acids long. CDR1 is SGHDT, CDR2 YYEEEE, per germline. The CDR3 coding sequence is TGTGCCAGCAGCTCCGGGGCAAATACGAACACCGGGGAGCTGTTTTTT. It codes for CASSSGANTNTGELFF. The variable domain in full, with the rest retrieved from reference TRBV5-6 and TRBJ2-2, is DAGVTQSPTHLIKTRGQQVTLRCSPKSGHDTVSWYQQALGQGPQFIFQYYEEEERQRGNFPDRFSGHQFPNYSSELNVNALLLGDSALYLCASSSGANTNTGELFFGEGSRLTVL.

Only a few counts were recorded for this clonotype. The J gene is TRBJ1-5, the V gene TRBV7-2; D unresolved. The CDR3 covers 13 residues. Trimming left V 5 bases short and J 7 bases short, with 12 bases between. The germline V gene encodes CDR1 SGHTA and CDR2 FQGNSA. The CDR3 DNA reads TGTGCCAGCAGCACGGACCAACGACAGCCCCAGCATTTT. It encodes CASSTDQRQPQHF.

In its sample, this clonotype was seen a few times. This sequence joins TRBV6-5 and TRBJ1-1; D is unresolved. The CDR3 covers 13 residues. V was pared by 2 bases and J by 0 bases, with 4 bases between. Germline V gene data show CDR1 as MNHEY and CDR2 as SVGAGI. CDR3 region: CASSYIVNTEAFF. Here the CDR3 DNA reads TGTGCCAGCAGTTACATTGTGAACACTGAAGCTTTCTTT.

This chain connects TRBV20-1 to TRBJ2-2; D gene unclear. Germline lookup yields CDR1 DFQATT and CDR2 SNEGSKA (reference sequence). V was trimmed by 3 bases and J by 2 bases, leaving 10 bases between them. This CDR3 has 14 residues. In nucleotides, the CDR3 is TGCAGTGCTAGTAGCCTGCTTAACACCGGGGAGCTGTTTTTT. It is translated as CSASSLLNTGELFF.

A few counts support this clonotype. This sequence joins TRBV12-3 or TRBV12-4 and TRBJ2-2, with a weak D call TRBD2 (6 bases). Trimming left V 1 base short and J 2 bases short, with 11 bases between. The CDR3 sequence is 16 residues long. For the CDR3, the DNA is TGTGCCAGCAGTTTAGGCGGGGTCTTCAACACCGGGGAGCTGTTTTTT. It translates to CASSLGGVFNTGELFF.

This clonotype occurred many times. The chain recombines TRBV25-1 with TRBJ1-6; no clear D gene. This CDR3 region has 13 residues. From germline, CDR1 is MGHDK and CDR2 SYGVNS. V shed 5 bases and J shed 7 bases, with 9 bases lying between them. The CDR3 DNA follows: TGTGCCAGCAGTCTTCACCCAAATTCACCCCTCCACTTT. It codes for CASSLHPNSPLHF.

The gene calls are TRBV7-8 and TRBJ2-2; D possibly matches TRBD1 or TRBD2 (6 bases each). Germline V gene sequence: CDR1 SGHVS, CDR2 FQNEAQ. The V and J ends lost 5 bases and 4 bases respectively, with 17 bases between them. The length of the CDR3 is 16 residues. This CDR3 is CASSLMGGRGTGELFF. The CDR3 DNA is TGTGCCAGCAGCCTAATGGGGGGCCGGGGCACCGGGGAGCTGTTTTTT.

This clonotype was detected a few times. The chain combines TRBV15 with TRBJ1-1; tentatively, D is TRBD1 (5 bases). The CDR3 has 13 residues. CDR1 is LNHNV, CDR2 YYDKDF, per germline (reference sequence). The V and J ends lost 2 bases and 9 bases respectively, with 13 bases between them. CDR3 DNA: TGTGCCACCAGCAGATTAACGACAGAAAAAGCTTTCTTT. As protein: CATSRLTTEKAFF.

In this sample, this clonotype turned up a few times. This chain uses TRBV5-1 with TRBJ1-1; the D gene is possibly TRBD1 (5 bases). Per germline, CDR1 SGHRS and CDR2 YFSETQ. Trimming pared 4 bases from V and 1 base from J, leaving 11 bases between. This CDR3 spans 14 amino acids. CDR3: CASSPGLQNTEAFF. The CDR3 bases are TGCGCCAGCAGCCCGGGACTTCAGAACACTGAAGCTTTCTTT.

This clonotype has just a few counts. The chain has TRBV6-6 and TRBJ2-7, with 7 bases fitting TRBD1. CDR3 length: 13 amino acids. Unmatched junction bases numbered 5, after V lost 2 bases and J lost 7 bases. Germline-derived CDR1 and CDR2 are MNHNY and SVGAGI (reference sequence). CDR3 sequence reads: CASSYTPDREQYV. The CDR3 nucleotides read TGTGCCAGCAGTTACACCCCGGACAGGGAGCAGTACGTC.

This clonotype has just a few counts. The V call is TRBV20-1, the J call TRBJ2-1; 9 bases map to TRBD2. The CDR3 contains 21 residues. Germline CDR1 DFQATT, CDR2 SNEGSKA (reference sequence). V dropped 6 bases and J dropped 4; count of bases not matched to a gene: 28. CDR3 region: CSATPWDIFTSGSKGYNEQFF. The CDR3 DNA is TGCAGTGCCACCCCCTGGGACATATTCACTAGCGGGTCAAAAGGGTACAATGAGCAGTTCTTC.

This clonotype was found once. This chain joins TRBV7-2 and TRBJ2-1, with D unclear. CDR3 length equals 16 residues. CDR1 is SGHTA and CDR2 is FQGNSA in the germline V gene. V was clipped by 2 bases and J by 2 bases, with 13 bases between them. The DNA of the CDR3 is TGTGCCAGCAGCTTAACTGGTTCTGGCACCTACAATGAGCAGTTCTTC. It yields the protein CASSLTGSGTYNEQFF.

The chain uses TRBV3-1 and TRBJ2-3; perhaps TRBD1 as D (6 bases). Trimming cost V 3 bases and J 7 bases, with 17 bases left between them. The CDR3 extends over 15 amino acids. Germline-derived CDR1 and CDR2 are LGHDT and YNNKEL (reference sequence). This CDR3 is CASSQEVPGTHTQYF. The CDR3 DNA sequence: TGTGCCAGCAGCCAGGAAGTGCCCGGGACACATACGCAGTATTTT.

The CDR3 nucleotides read TGTGCATTTGGGAGACAGTACAATGAGCAGTTCTTC. Protein: CAFGRQYNEQFF. The chain has TRBV6-1 and TRBJ2-1; D possibly uses TRBD1 or TRBD2 (5 bases each). The CDR3 is made up of 12 amino acids. Germline CDR1 reads MNHNS; CDR2 reads SASEGT.

This clonotype was counted between two and nine times. The V and J genes are TRBV5-1 and TRBJ1-5; possibly TRBD1 for D (5 bases). Germline CDR1 and CDR2: SGHRS and YFSETQ. There are 15 residues in the CDR3. The ends were cut back, 0 bases at V and 7 bases at J, with 14 bases in the middle. This chain's CDR3 is CASSLVPGVRQPQHF. CDR3 DNA sequence: TGCGCCAGCAGCTTGGTTCCGGGGGTACGGCAGCCCCAGCATTTT.

The chain employs TRBV18 and TRBJ2-5; D may be TRBD2 (6 bases). The CDR3 covers 13 residues. The germline CDR1 and CDR2 sequences are KGHSH and LQKENI. V lost 3 bases and J lost 5, with 10 bases in between. Here the CDR3 DNA reads TGTGCCAGCTCACCGACTAGACTGGAGACCCAGTACTTC. Amino acids: CASSPTRLETQYF.